A selection of T cell receptor beta chains follows, all from one sample in a study of T cell changes during pregnancy in multiple sclerosis. Sequencing was performed with immunoSEQ multiplex PCR; in TCRdb, only in-frame clones are kept and a portion is missing. The sample includes more than 65,000 clones, about nine tenths of them seen just once. Source: peripheral blood, taken after pregnancy. Receptors originate from a female donor in good health, enrolled as a control in a pregnancy study. The CDR3 runs from the conserved cysteine through the conserved F or W. The order of the fields is J gene, V gene, CDR3 length, CDR3 protein.

J gene: TRBJ2-7; V gene: TRBV19; CDR3 length: 13; CDR3 protein: CASSLAASYEQYF
J gene: TRBJ2-2; V gene: TRBV4-3; CDR3 length: 15; CDR3 protein: CASSQGLGEAGELFF
J gene: TRBJ1-2; V gene: TRBV4-3; CDR3 length: 16; CDR3 protein: CASSQLGTGDGMGYTF
J gene: TRBJ2-1; V gene: TRBV25-1; CDR3 length: 16; CDR3 protein: CASSGPGTSGVNEQFF
J gene: TRBJ2-7; V gene: TRBV7-2; CDR3 length: 15; CDR3 protein: CASSPWRDRDYEQYF
J gene: TRBJ2-3; V gene: TRBV5-4; CDR3 length: 16; CDR3 protein: CASSLASGGAPDTQYF
J gene: TRBJ2-7; V gene: TRBV10-3; CDR3 length: 15; CDR3 protein: CAIKAGTSGNYEQYF
J gene: TRBJ1-1; V gene: TRBV7-2; CDR3 length: 15; CDR3 protein: CASSSQGAIDTEAFF
J gene: TRBJ2-3; V gene: TRBV12-5; CDR3 length: 15; CDR3 protein: CASGASGDYTDTQYF
J gene: TRBJ2-3; V gene: TRBV29-1; CDR3 length: 14; CDR3 protein: CSVPLAGSTDTQYF
J gene: TRBJ2-1; V gene: TRBV7-2; CDR3 length: 15; CDR3 protein: CASSLVSLAGGEQFF
J gene: TRBJ2-1; V gene: TRBV5-4; CDR3 length: 16; CDR3 protein: CASSLVASGKYNEQFF
J gene: TRBJ2-7; V gene: TRBV29-1; CDR3 length: 15; CDR3 protein: CSVARLGIPSYEQYF
J gene: TRBJ1-2; V gene: TRBV11-2; CDR3 length: 15; CDR3 protein: CASSLDFAGYYGYTF
J gene: TRBJ2-1; V gene: TRBV4-3; CDR3 length: 14; CDR3 protein: CASSQAHAGSEQFF
J gene: TRBJ2-1; V gene: TRBV5-4; CDR3 length: 15; CDR3 protein: CASSSGTEPYNEQFF
J gene: TRBJ2-3; V gene: TRBV7-2; CDR3 length: 14; CDR3 protein: CASSLEGSGTRGSF
J gene: TRBJ1-6; V gene: TRBV27; CDR3 length: 15; CDR3 protein: CASSTGDRANSPLHF
J gene: TRBJ1-6; V gene: TRBV27; CDR3 length: 16; CDR3 protein: CASSKTATGVGSPLHF